One sample yielded the 30 T cell receptor beta chains listed below, sequenced in a study of shared clonotypes between healthy human individuals. Produced via immunoSEQ multiplex PCR; TCRdb's table is partial and in-frame only. The table includes approximately 2,300,000 clones, under 95% detected once. Source material: naive CD4+ T cells from PBMCs. The subset was: CD45RA+ positively selected. These TCRs come from a young man in good health. Some clones in this sample may be carry-over from other donors' samples.

For the CDR3, the DNA is TGTGCCGCACAAATACTAGCGAGCACCGGGGAGCTGTTTTTT. Amino acids: CAAQILASTGELFF. The chain has TRBV6-1 and TRBJ2-2; 7 nucleotides match TRBD2. CDR1 and CDR2 (germline): MNHNS, SASEGT. The CDR3 consists of 14 residues. V gave up 11 bases and J gave up 4 bases; unmatched junction bases: 10.

The chain carries TRBV19 and TRBJ1-2, with a tentative D call TRBD1 (5 bases). Germline V CDR1 and CDR2: LNHDA, SQIVND (reference sequence). This CDR3 is built from 18 residues. V lost 3 bases, J lost 8 bases, and 28 bases lay in between. The CDR3 DNA is TGTGCCAGTAGTATTCCCCCCAGGGTGTGGGGCAGAGGGGTCGGCTACACCTTC. Its protein product is CASSIPPRVWGRGVGYTF.

The chain has TRBV28 and TRBJ2-1; no firm D call. Trimming removed 6 bases from V and 4 bases from J, with 10 bases in between. The CDR3 is 13 amino acids. CDR1 and CDR2 from the germline V gene are MDHEN and SYDVKM. The CDR3 protein is CASSPSLYNEQFF. In DNA form, the CDR3 reads TGTGCCAGCAGCCCTTCCCTTTACAATGAGCAGTTCTTC.

This clone was recorded once. The chain combines TRBV28 with TRBJ2-1, with 10 bases identical to TRBD2. The CDR3 has 17 amino acids. The V and J ends lost 4 bases and 4 bases, in that order; junction bases with no gene match: 10. The germline V gene has CDR1 MDHEN and CDR2 SYDVKM. Here the CDR3 DNA reads TGTGCCAGCAGTTCCCCCGCCCCACTAGCGGGGTACAATGAGCAGTTCTTC. Its protein is CASSSPAPLAGYNEQFF.

The chain carries TRBV9 and TRBJ1-2, with TRBD1 as a possible D gene (6 bases). The CDR3 extends over 14 amino acids. The germline V gene encodes CDR1 SGDLS and CDR2 YYNGEE. The ends were cut back, 4 bases at V and 1 base at J, with 11 bases in the middle. The CDR3 reads CASSRQGRNYGYTF. The DNA for the CDR3 is TGTGCCAGCAGCCGGCAGGGGCGTAACTATGGCTACACCTTC.

Comments on this clone: Within the sample, other DNA sequences also encode this same CDR3. V and J are TRBV28 and TRBJ1-2; no clear D gene. The CDR3 consists of 11 residues. V lost 6 bases to trimming and J lost 8 bases, with 10 bases between them. The germline V gene encodes CDR1 MDHEN and CDR2 SYDVKM. The CDR3 loop is CASSRSYGYTF. CDR3 nucleotides: TGTGCCAGCAGCCGTAGCTACGGCTACACCTTC.

This chain links TRBV28 with TRBJ2-7; 8 bases match TRBD2. The CDR3 sequence is 15 residues long. Germline CDR1 reads MDHEN; CDR2 reads SYDVKM. V shed 4 bases and J 2 bases; nucleotides not matched to a gene: 7. Written as DNA, the CDR3 is TGTGCCAGCAGTTCTTGGGCGGGAGGTACCTACGAGCAGTACTTC. Translation gives CASSSWAGGTYEQYF. The variable domain in full, with the rest retrieved from reference TRBV28 and TRBJ2-7, is DVKVTQSSRYLVKRTGEKVFLECVQDMDHENMFWYRQDPGLGLRLIYFSYDVKMKEKGDIPEGYSVSREKKERFSLILESASTNQTSMYLCASSSWAGGTYEQYFGPGTRLTVT.

The rearrangement joins TRBV7-9 to TRBJ2-6; D uncertain. V was clipped by 2 bases and J by 1 base, with 3 bases between them. The germline CDR1 and CDR2 sequences are SEHNR and FQNEAQ (reference sequence). The CDR3 totals 14 residues. CDR3 amino acids: CASSLTSGANVLTF. CDR3 nucleotide sequence: TGTGCCAGCAGCTTAACATCTGGGGCCAACGTCCTGACTTTC. The whole variable domain, filled in from reference TRBV7-9 and TRBJ2-6, reads DTGVSQNPRHKITKRGQNVTFRCDPISEHNRLYWYRQTLGQGPEFLTYFQNEAQLEKSRLLSDRFSAERPKGSFSTLEIQRTEQGDSAMYLCASSLTSGANVLTFGAGSRLTVL.

This clone has only one observation. This rearrangement joins TRBV28 to TRBJ1-2; D not resolved. V was cut by 6 bases and J by 8 bases, with 16 bases left in between. The CDR3 sequence is 13 residues long. Germline V gene sequence: CDR1 MDHEN, CDR2 SYDVKM. CDR3: CASSTTALGGYTF. As DNA, the CDR3 is TGTGCCAGCAGCACAACAGCCTTAGGCGGCTACACCTTC.

V and J are TRBV5-4 and TRBJ2-7; 11 bases are a match to TRBD2. This CDR3 spans 17 amino acids. CDR1 is SGHNT and CDR2 is YYREEE in the germline V gene (reference sequence). Trimming removed 1 base from V and 5 bases from J; junction bases left unmatched: 11. This chain's CDR3 is CASSLRGSGRAKNEQYF. Written as DNA, the CDR3 is TGTGCCAGCAGCTTGCGTGGTAGCGGGAGGGCGAAGAACGAGCAGTACTTC.

This clone was seen only a few times. The V and J genes are TRBV19 and TRBJ1-5; TRBD1 is a possible D gene (5 bases). The CDR3 totals 14 residues. V was trimmed by 4 bases and J by 1 base, leaving 8 bases between them. Germline CDR1 is LNHDA and CDR2 is SQIVND (reference sequence). CDR3 nucleotide sequence: TGTGCCAGTAGTAGGGAGGGGAGCAATCAGCCCCAGCATTTT. This gives the protein CASSREGSNQPQHF.

The V and J genes are TRBV30 and TRBJ1-1, with 7 bases fitting TRBD1. CDR3 length: 13 amino acids. V was pared by 3 bases and J by 1 base, with 2 bases of the junction left unmatched. CDR1 and CDR2 (germline): GTSNPN, SVGIG (reference sequence). This CDR3 is CAWRPGGNTEAFF. DNA for the CDR3: TGTGCCTGGAGGCCAGGGGGGAACACTGAAGCTTTCTTT.

This clone was counted a few times. At the DNA level, this CDR3 is encoded by other sequences in the same sample as well. The rearrangement uses TRBV20-1 and TRBJ2-2; no clear D gene. CDR3 length: 11 amino acids. CDR1 and CDR2 (germline): DFQATT, SNEGSKA (reference sequence). The ends were cut back, 3 bases at V and 4 bases at J, with 3 bases in the middle. The CDR3 loop reads CSARGTGELFF. In DNA, the CDR3 is TGCAGTGCTAGGGGCACCGGGGAGCTGTTTTTT.

The chain recombines TRBV9 with TRBJ1-1; D gene uncertain. The CDR3 length is 15 residues. V lost 3 bases and J lost 0, with 12 bases in between. Per germline, CDR1 SGDLS and CDR2 YYNGEE. Here the CDR3 DNA reads TGTGCCAGCAGCGCCCTGACTAACATGAACACTGAAGCTTTCTTT. It yields the protein CASSALTNMNTEAFF.

V usage is TRBV7-3 and J usage is TRBJ2-5; D is undetermined. The tail of the sequence fits TRBJ2-7 better, so the J call may be wrong. Germline V CDR1 and CDR2: SGHTA, FQGTGA. The CDR3 loop spans 13 amino acids. Here the CDR3 DNA reads TGTGCCAGCAGTTGGGGTTCCTCCTACGAGCAGTACTTC. Protein product: CASSWGSSYEQYF.

This clone was seen only once. The chain joins TRBV5-8 to TRBJ2-1, with 8 nucleotides matching TRBD1. The V and J ends lost 0 bases and 7 bases, in that order; junction bases with no gene match: 6. The CDR3 has 15 residues. Germline V gene lookup returns CDR1 SGHTS and CDR2 YDEGEE. This CDR3 reads CASSLGSGGQNEQFF. Written as DNA, the CDR3 is TGTGCCAGCAGCTTGGGATCAGGGGGCCAAAATGAGCAGTTCTTC. The whole variable domain, filled in from reference TRBV5-8 and TRBJ2-1, reads EAGVTQSPTHLIKTRGQQATLRCSPISGHTSVYWYQQALGLGLQFLLWYDEGEERNRGNFPPRFSGRQFPNYSSELNVNALELEDSALYLCASSLGSGGQNEQFFGPGTRLTVL.

This clone was counted once. The chain joins TRBV11-2 to TRBJ2-2, with D possibly matching TRBD2 (5 bases). The V end was cut by 1 base, the J end by 5 bases, with 8 bases between. Germline loops: CDR1 SGHAT, CDR2 FQNNGV. The CDR3 is made up of 14 amino acids. CDR3 nucleotides: TGTGCCAGCAGCTTAGCACGGGGAACCGGGGAGCTGTTTTTT. Encoded protein: CASSLARGTGELFF.

The CDR3 spells CASSMTVNNYGYTF. CDR3 nucleotide sequence: TGTGCCAGTAGTATGACAGTTAACAACTATGGCTACACCTTC. This chain connects TRBV19 to TRBJ1-2; perhaps TRBD1 as D (5 bases). V was clipped by 3 bases and J by 2 bases, with 10 bases between them. The CDR3 length is 14 residues. Germline-derived CDR1 and CDR2 are LNHDA and SQIVND (reference sequence).

This chain links TRBV7-3 with TRBJ2-3; D unresolved. V dropped 5 bases and J dropped 0 bases, with 12 bases sitting between them. Germline CDR1 reads SGHTA; CDR2 reads FQGTGA. The CDR3 is 15 residues long. CDR3 loop: CASSPNPISTDTQYF. The CDR3 DNA reads as TGTGCCAGCAGCCCAAACCCGATCAGCACAGATACGCAGTATTTT.

The rearrangement links TRBV28 to TRBJ2-3, with D unclear. V lost 4 bases and J 6 bases, leaving 8 bases between the germline ends. Germline values: CDR1 MDHEN, CDR2 SYDVKM. The length of the CDR3 is 12 residues. The CDR3 protein is CASSSIPDTQYF. The DNA of the CDR3 is TGTGCCAGCAGTTCCATCCCTGATACGCAGTATTTT.

The chain combines TRBV4-3 with TRBJ2-6; D unclear. From germline, CDR1 is LGHNA and CDR2 YSLEER. This CDR3 is 18 amino acids long. Trimming removed 0 bases at V and 5 bases at J, with 17 bases between. The CDR3 loop is CASSQDLLSRLRANVLTF. The CDR3 DNA reads as TGCGCCAGCAGCCAAGATCTCCTCAGCCGCCTTCGGGCCAACGTCCTGACTTTC.

The rearrangement links TRBV27 to TRBJ1-5; TRBD1 aligns across 9 bases. Germline lookup yields CDR1 MNHEY and CDR2 SMNVEV (reference sequence). V lost 6 bases, J lost 0 bases, and 9 bases stayed unmatched. This CDR3 is built from 17 residues. The CDR3, as DNA: TGTGCCAGCAGCTCACACAGGGGGCGGGATAGCAATCAGCCCCAGCATTTT. It yields the protein CASSSHRGRDSNQPQHF.

The chain carries TRBV14 and TRBJ2-7; D remains ambiguous. The CDR3 sequence is 14 residues long. Germline values: CDR1 SGHDN, CDR2 FVKESK. V shed 3 bases and J shed 3 bases, with 12 bases lying between them. The CDR3 is CASSHLTGYYEQYF. CDR3 nucleotide sequence: TGTGCCAGCAGCCACCTTACCGGGTACTACGAGCAGTACTTC.

This chain joins TRBV9 and TRBJ1-1; TRBD1 might be the D (6 bases). This CDR3 spans 14 amino acids. Trimming pared 3 bases from V and 5 bases from J, leaving 14 bases between. CDR1 and CDR2 from the germline V gene are SGDLS and YYNGEE. CDR3 residues: CASSAGLGTTEAFF. CDR3 nucleotide sequence: TGTGCCAGCAGCGCCGGGTTGGGGACAACTGAAGCTTTCTTT.

This clone has a handful of counts. The chain recombines TRBV10-2 with TRBJ1-5; TRBD1 aligns across 7 bases. The CDR3 length is 13 residues. Germline assignment: CDR1 WSHSY and CDR2 SAAADI. Trimming took 8 bases from V and 4 from J; bases not matched to a gene: 5. The CDR3: CASVGTENQPQHF. CDR3 sequence (DNA): TGCGCCAGCGTCGGGACAGAGAATCAGCCCCAGCATTTT.

CDR3 bases: TGTGCCAGCAGCGTCCCCGGGGCTCTGAACACTGAAGCTTTCTTT. It is translated as CASSVPGALNTEAFF. This rearrangement joins TRBV9 to TRBJ1-1, with TRBD1 as a possible D gene (5 bases). CDR1 is SGDLS, CDR2 YYNGEE, per germline. The CDR3 runs to 15 residues. The ends were cut back, 2 bases at V and 0 bases at J, with 11 bases in the middle.

The chain has TRBV6-5 and TRBJ1-1; TRBD1 aligns across 7 bases. This CDR3 has 14 amino acids. Looked up from germline, CDR1 is MNHEY and CDR2 is SVGAGI. V trimming: 5 bases; J trimming: 3 bases; junction bases outside the gene matches: 6. The CDR3 sequence: CASSRTGRYTEAFF. Here the CDR3 DNA reads TGTGCCAGCAGTCGGACAGGCCGTTACACTGAAGCTTTCTTT.

The CDR3, as DNA: TGTGCCAGTAGTCGGACAGCCTATAGCAATCAGCCCCAGCATTTT. Translating it yields CASSRTAYSNQPQHF. The chain couples TRBV19 to TRBJ1-5, with D perhaps matching TRBD1 (6 bases). V shed 5 bases and J shed 0 bases, with 11 bases lying between them. The CDR3 is 15 residues long. Per the germline V gene, CDR1 is LNHDA and CDR2 is SQIVND (reference sequence).

The rearrangement joins TRBV19 to TRBJ2-5; 14 nucleotides agree with TRBD2. CDR1 LNHDA and CDR2 SQIVND come from the germline V gene (reference sequence). The CDR3 loop spans 17 amino acids. V trimming: 5 bases; J trimming: 1 base; junction bases outside the gene matches: 6. The CDR3 spells CASSGTSGSHLQETQYF. CDR3 DNA: TGTGCCAGTAGTGGGACTAGCGGGAGTCACCTCCAAGAGACCCAGTACTTC. Looking up the rest from reference TRBV19 and TRBJ2-5 gives the full variable domain: DGGITQSPKYLFRKEGQNVTLSCEQNLNHDAMYWYRQDPGQGLRLIYYSQIVNDFQKGDIAEGYSVSREKKESFPLTVTSAQKNPTAFYLCASSGTSGSHLQETQYFGPGTRLLVL.

The chain uses TRBV9 and TRBJ2-3; D is unresolved. The germline gives CDR1 SGDLS, CDR2 YYNGEE. The ends were cut back, 0 bases at V and 1 base at J, with 12 bases in the middle. The CDR3 loop spans 16 amino acids. The CDR3 sequence is CASSVADLLGTDTQYF. CDR3 DNA: TGTGCCAGCAGCGTAGCTGACCTGTTGGGCACAGATACGCAGTATTTT.